The rows below give T cell receptor beta chains drawn from one sample of a study of T cell clonotyping in hematopoietic cell transplantation. TCRdb's copy holds only in-frame clones and misses some; the assay was immunoSEQ multiplex PCR. This table has around 40,000 clones, 95% appearing once. Sequencing was performed on peripheral blood mononuclear cells, taken before stem cell transplant. The source is a man in his forties with chronic myeloid leukemia. Some clones in this sample may be carry-over from other donors' samples. Each CDR3 is given with its conserved first and last residue. D genes are given only for firm matches. Clone sizes are given selectively: once, few, many, or a class where the clone is expanded.

d_call	v_call	clone_size	j_call	cdr3_nt	cdr3_aa
TRBD2	TRBV5-4	.	TRBJ2-3	TGTGCCAGCAGCCCCCGGACTAGCGGGGGGAGTGTAGATACGCAGTATTTT	CASSPRTSGGSVDTQYF
TRBD1	TRBV19	.	TRBJ1-4	TGTGCCAGTAGGCTGACAGGGGCGAATGAAAAACTGTTTTTT	CASRLTGANEKLFF
TRBD1	TRBV4-3	.	TRBJ2-5	TGCGCCAGCAGCCAAGGAGGAGTCGGGACAGGGGTTAGGCGGACAGAGACCCAGTACTTC	CASSQGGVGTGVRRTETQYF
.	TRBV4-3	.	TRBJ1-4	TGCGCCAGCAGCCACGAAGTAGAGGCAGAGAAACTGTTTTTT	CASSHEVEAEKLFF
.	TRBV5-1	.	TRBJ2-1	TGCGCCAGCAGCTTGGCGCTCGTTTCGAGCTCCTACAATGAGCAGTTCTTC	CASSLALVSSSYNEQFF
.	TRBV7-2	.	TRBJ2-3	TGTGCCAGCAGCTTCTCCGGGGATCGGTCAGATACGCAGTATTTT	CASSFSGDRSDTQYF
TRBD1	TRBV29-1	.	TRBJ1-2	TGCAGCGTTGTACCGGGACAGGGATCTGGAGGAGGCTACACCTTC	CSVVPGQGSGGGYTF
.	TRBV25-1	.	TRBJ2-1	TGTGCCAGCAGTTACAATGAGCAGTTCTTC	CASSYNEQFF
.	TRBV4-1	.	TRBJ1-3	TGCGCCAGCAGCCAAGAGGGCAGGGGCGGGGTAGACACCATATATTTT	CASSQEGRGGVDTIYF
TRBD1	TRBV28	.	TRBJ1-2	TGTGCCAGCAGCGACAGGGTGAATGGCTACACCTTC	CASSDRVNGYTF
TRBD2	TRBV5-1	.	TRBJ2-3	TGCGCCAGCAGCTTGGGACTAGCGGGGGGCCGAGGGAATACGCAGTATTTT	CASSLGLAGGRGNTQYF
.	TRBV7-6	once	TRBJ1-2	TGTGCCAGCAGCCCGGGACTGGAAATATATGGCTACACCTTC	CASSPGLEIYGYTF
TRBD1	TRBV5-1	.	TRBJ1-4	TGCGCCAGCAGGTCTGGGGGGGGACAGGGTGCTGAAAAACTGTTTTTT	CASRSGGGQGAEKLFF